Presented here are 2 T cell receptor beta chains from one specimen sequenced in a study of blood T cell repertoires in COVID-19. Measured with immunoSEQ multiplex PCR; TCRdb has only the in-frame clones, and not every one. The table lists 100,000 to 150,000 clones, around 86% of them singletons. Input material: peripheral blood. The receptors were sampled from a man aged 40-49 years with active or convalescent COVID-19.

J is TRBJ2-2 and V is TRBV19, with 13 bases that match TRBD2. Trimming cost V 5 bases and J 5 bases; bases outside gene matches: 8. CDR3 size: 17 residues. Germline V CDR1 and CDR2: LNHDA, SQIVND (reference sequence). The CDR3 DNA reads as TGTGCCAGTAGTGATCAACTAGCGGGGGGGACGACCGGGGAGCTGTTTTTT. Amino acids: CASSDQLAGGTTGELFF.

The chain recombines TRBV7-8 with TRBJ1-6, with D maybe TRBD1 (6 bases). In germline, CDR1 is SGHVS, CDR2 FQNEAQ. V lost 0 bases, J lost 0 bases, and 15 bases lay in between. CDR3 length: 19 amino acids. The CDR3 nucleotides read TGTGCCAGCAGCTTAGCACAGGGCCCAGGGAGCTCCTATAATTCACCCCTCCACTTT. The encoded protein is CASSLAQGPGSSYNSPLHF. The entire variable domain, with the rest obtained from reference TRBV7-8 and TRBJ1-6, is as follows: GAGVSQSPRYKVAKRGQDVALRCDPISGHVSLFWYQQALGQGPEFLTYFQNEAQLDKSGLPSDRFFAERPEGSVSTLKIQRTQQEDSAVYLCASSLAQGPGSSYNSPLHFGNGTRLTVT.